This T cell receptor beta chain stems from a study of technical replicates of blood from a handful of donors. Sequenced by immunoSEQ multiplex PCR; TCRdb stores in-frame clones only, minus some. This sample has around 97,000 clones, with roughly 94% found just once. Looked up from germline, CDR1 is MNHEY and CDR2 is SVGAGI. Losses at the gene ends were 0 bases for V and 5 bases for J; bases not matched to a gene: 6. CDR3 length: 15 residues. The clonotype comes from a human donor in good health. The chain combines TRBV6-5 with TRBJ2-7; 8 nucleotides agree with TRBD2. The sample consisted of T cells isolated from PBMCs. CDR3 loop: CASSYSWTSHHEQYF. CDR3 nucleotides: TGTGCCAGCAGTTACTCTTGGACTAGCCACCACGAGCAGTACTTC.